This entry describes one T cell receptor (beta chain). The target antigen is unknown. Amplification used 60 Vbeta primers and 13 Jbeta primers. The data were produced by immunoSEQ multiplex PCR, yet TCRdb's version contains in-frame clones alone and is incomplete. The sample carries roughly 160,000 clones, over 60% recorded once. The data derive from a study of cytomegalovirus exposure and HLA in healthy donors. Overall study context: Around 80 million unique TCR sequences came from HLA-typed donors in an early release.

Study outcomes and limitations: Most of the TCR beta V segments (in an earlier analysis) were productive either about 87% or about 30% of the time. A later analysis reported that several of the most significant clusters appeared to be linked to common viral pathogens, among them Epstein-Barr virus.

The receptor was isolated from a man aged 45-65 years in good health and CMV-seropositive. The sample consisted of PBMCs.

The CDR3 region is CATSRGAGARNQPQHF. CDR3 coding DNA: TGTGCCACCAGCAGAGGAGCGGGGGCCCGAAATCAGCCCCAGCATTTT. The V and J genes are TRBV15 and TRBJ1-5; maybe TRBD1 (6 bases). The CDR3 contains 16 residues. The V end lost 1 base, the J end lost 4 bases, and 14 bases lay between the germline ends. Per the germline V gene, CDR1 is LNHNV and CDR2 is YYDKDF (reference sequence).